This passage covers 10 T cell receptor beta chains from one sample sequenced in a study of blood T cell repertoires in COVID-19 (dated by TCRdb to 2018 to 2020). The method was the immunoSEQ multiplex PCR assay. In its TCRdb copy, this immuneACCESS table keeps in-frame sequences only and misses some clones. Where compared with another copy, unresolved V genes explain less than half of these, and the others have no known cause. For this sample there are approximately 200,000 clones; 80% to 90% appear just once. The top ten clones comprise about 4% of the sample. Sequenced: PBMCs or T cells enriched from blood (not recorded which). These receptors originate from a woman aged 25 to 39 who had been exposed to COVID-19.

V is TRBV7-9 and J is TRBJ1-4, with no clear D. Germline V gene data show CDR1 as SEHNR and CDR2 as FQNEAQ (reference sequence). This CDR3 comprises 14 residues. V lost 2 bases and J 7 bases, leaving 11 bases between the germline ends. CDR3 in DNA: TGTGCCAGCAGCTTAACGGAGGAAGGTGAAAAACTGTTTTTT. Translating gives CASSLTEEGEKLFF.

V usage is TRBV18 and J usage is TRBJ1-3; no firm D call. Germline V gene sequence: CDR1 KGHSH, CDR2 LQKENI. The V end was cut by 3 bases, the J end by 0 bases, with 12 bases between. The CDR3 is 16 residues long. In DNA form, the CDR3 reads TGTGCCAGCTCACCCACCGTCGGTACCTCTGGAAACACCATATATTTT. The encoded protein is CASSPTVGTSGNTIYF.

The chain is built from TRBV5-1 and TRBJ2-1; 10 bases align to TRBD2. J lost 7 bases, V lost 3 bases, and 7 bases had no gene match. Germline V gives CDR1 SGHRS, CDR2 YFSETQ. The CDR3 is made up of 15 amino acids. The DNA of the CDR3 is TGCGCCAGCAGCTCCGGGACTAGCGCAAGAAATGAGCAGTTCTTC. This translates into CASSSGTSARNEQFF.

This clone was seen only a few times. The V and J genes are TRBV19 and TRBJ2-7; 11 nucleotides align to TRBD1. CDR1 is LNHDA and CDR2 is SQIVND in the germline V gene (reference sequence). The CDR3 runs 14 residues. The V and J ends lost 6 bases and 3 bases, in that order; junction bases with no gene match: 4. The CDR3 sequence: CASSAGTGGYEQYF. CDR3 DNA: TGTGCCAGTAGCGCCGGGACAGGGGGCTACGAGCAGTACTTC.

Only one count was recorded for this clone. The chain's CDR3 is CASSVEASGRSEQYF. The CDR3 DNA sequence: TGTGCCAGCAGCGTAGAGGCAAGCGGGCGCTCCGAGCAGTACTTC. V gene TRBV9 combines with J gene TRBJ2-7; tentatively, D is TRBD2 (6 bases). This CDR3 has 15 residues. The germline V and J ends were trimmed by 0 bases and 6 bases, with 16 bases remaining between them. Germline CDR1 SGDLS, CDR2 YYNGEE.

V usage is TRBV16 and J usage is TRBJ2-1; no clear D. This CDR3 is built from 13 residues. Germline assignment: CDR1 KGHSY and CDR2 FQNENV. Trimming took off 4 bases at V and 4 bases at J, with 8 bases between the two ends. CDR3 DNA: TGTGCCAGCAGCCCGACTTATTACAATGAGCAGTTCTTC. Protein: CASSPTYYNEQFF.

The chain combines TRBV18 with TRBJ2-3; 11 positions match TRBD2. V lost 3 bases and J lost 2; bases outside the gene matches: 4. The CDR3 covers 16 residues. CDR1 and CDR2 (germline): KGHSH, LQKENI. CDR3 in amino acids: CASSPLAGGITDTQYF. The CDR3 coding sequence is TGTGCCAGCTCACCCCTAGCGGGAGGTATCACAGATACGCAGTATTTT.

Concerning this clone: This CDR3 is also generated by other DNA sequences in the sample. J is TRBJ1-1 and V is TRBV28; D is unclear. Germline V gives CDR1 MDHEN, CDR2 SYDVKM. This CDR3 contains 11 residues. V was cut by 3 bases and J by 5 bases, with 4 bases left in between. In nucleotides, the CDR3 is TGTGCCAGCAGTTTGAGGACTGAAGCTTTCTTT. Translated: CASSLRTEAFF.

The rearrangement uses TRBV19 and TRBJ2-7, with TRBD2 matching 7 bases. V shed 5 bases and J 3 bases; nucleotides not matched to a gene: 1. CDR3 length: 12 amino acids. Germline values: CDR1 LNHDA, CDR2 SQIVND (reference sequence). This CDR3 is CASSGGVYEQYF. The DNA of the CDR3 is TGTGCCAGTAGTGGGGGGGTCTACGAGCAGTACTTC.

The V gene is TRBV6-5, the J gene TRBJ2-3; a possible D gene is TRBD2 (6 bases). Germline CDR1 is MNHEY and CDR2 is SVGAGI. V dropped 7 bases and J dropped 6 bases, with 20 bases sitting between them. This CDR3 region has 15 residues. This CDR3 is CASTEWSAEGDTQYF. DNA of the CDR3: TGTGCCAGCACCGAATGGAGTGCGGAGGGGGATACGCAGTATTTT.